A single sample gave rise to the 11 T cell receptor beta chains below, sequenced in a study of T cells in women clearing cervical HPV infection. Sequencing was performed with immunoSEQ multiplex PCR; in TCRdb, only in-frame clones are kept and a portion is missing. Recorded here are more than 20,000 clones; the top ten clones represent approximately 9.8%. The source material was blood buffy coat. Source of these receptors: a woman between 18 and 75 years old with a cervical HPV16 infection that either progressed to CIN3+ or cleared (not recorded which).

In regard to this clone: The DNA ends 3 residues before the CDR3 does, and the rest of the CDR3 is filled in from the germline J gene. The rearrangement links TRBV6-2 or TRBV6-3 to TRBJ2-7, with TRBD2 as a possible D gene (5 bases). With 4 bases removed from V and 5 bases from J, the gap between germline ends came to 18 bases. CDR3 length equals 15 residues. Germline V CDR1 and CDR2: MNHEY, SVGEGT. CDR3 DNA (partial): TGTGCCAGCAGTTCCCGGAATCCAGGCGGGCACGAG. Amino acids: CASSSRNPGGHE. The full CDR3 reads CASSSRNPGGHEQYF.

A note on this clone: The read falls 3 residues short of the CDR3 end, and the missing part is taken from the germline J gene. The chain has TRBV5-1 and TRBJ1-1; no definite D call. Germline values: CDR1 SGHRS, CDR2 YFSETQ. Trimming left V 2 bases short and J 3 bases short, with 8 bases between. CDR3 length equals 13 residues. CDR3: CASSFQPDTEAFF. CDR3 DNA, as far as it was read: TGCGCCAGCAGCTTCCAACCGGACACTGAA.

The covered CDR3 bases are TGTGCCAGCAGTCTCGCGGACACTCATAATTCACCC. This sequence encodes CASSLADTHNSP. The full-length CDR3 reads as CASSLADTHNSPLHF. This chain connects TRBV2 to TRBJ1-6; possible D gene TRBD1, 5 bases. The observed sequence ends 3 residues before the CDR3 terminus, with the missing tail filled in from the germline J gene. The CDR3 has 15 residues. Trimming cost V 5 bases and J 5 bases, with 13 bases left between them. Germline CDR1 and CDR2: SNHLY and FYNNEI.

Note on this clone: From the germline J gene comes the end of the CDR3, since the read stops 3 residues before it. V usage is TRBV5-1 and J usage is TRBJ1-2, with TRBD1 matching over 7 bases. The CDR3 has 12 amino acids. Germline V CDR1 and CDR2: SGHRS, YFSETQ. V lost 5 bases and J lost 5; bases outside the gene matches: 3. The CDR3 DNA, read in part, is TGCGCCAGCAGGGACAGGACATATGGC. It encodes CASRDRTYG. The entire CDR3 sequence reads CASRDRTYGYTF.

Comments on this clone: The CDR3 end lies 3 residues beyond the end of the read and is filled in from the germline J gene. The chain combines TRBV29-1 with TRBJ1-1, with D perhaps TRBD1 (6 bases). Trimming took off 7 bases at V and 1 base at J, with 10 bases between the two ends. The CDR3 contains 12 residues. Germline CDR1 SQVTM, CDR2 ANQGSEA. The covered CDR3 bases are TGCAGCGCCCTGACAGGGAACACTGAA. This translates into CSALTGNTE. The complete CDR3 reads CSALTGNTEAFF. Complete variable domain (other parts from reference TRBV29-1 and TRBJ1-1): SAVISQKPSRDICQRGTSLTIQCQVDSQVTMMFWYRQQPGQSLTLIATANQGSEATYESGFVIDKFPISRPNLTFSTLTVSNMSPEDSSIYLCSALTGNTEAFFGQGTRLTVV.

As to this clone: Coverage ceases 3 residues before the CDR3 finishes, and the germline J gene fills in the end. The chain combines TRBV5-6 with TRBJ2-2, with TRBD1 as a possible D gene (6 bases). From germline, CDR1 is SGHDT and CDR2 YYEEEE. CDR3 length: 15 amino acids. The V end was cut by 5 bases, the J end by 6 bases, with 17 bases between. CDR3 DNA (partial): TGTGCCAGCAGTTCCGGTACAGGGTTAGCCGGGGAG. Residues: CASSSGTGLAGE. The whole CDR3 protein is CASSSGTGLAGELFF.

Worth noting for this clone: The read gets to within 3 residues of the CDR3 end, and the germline J gene fills in the rest. The chain has TRBV19 and TRBJ2-7; 9 bases agree with TRBD1. CDR1 LNHDA and CDR2 SQIVND come from the germline V gene (reference sequence). This CDR3 spans 14 amino acids. Trimming cost V 7 bases and J 2 bases; bases outside gene matches: 6. CDR3 loop: CASNPGQGPYEQYF. CDR3 DNA, as far as it was read: TGTGCCAGTAATCCGGGACAGGGACCCTACGAG.

Partial CDR3 DNA: TGTGCCAGCAGTTTCGAAGGCACAGGGGAGAATCAGCCC. It translates to CASSFEGTGENQP. The full CDR3 protein reads CASSFEGTGENQPQHF. The gene calls are TRBV12-3 or TRBV12-4 and TRBJ1-5; 7 bases line up with TRBD1. The DNA ends 3 residues before the CDR3 does, and the rest of the CDR3 is filled in from the germline J gene. Trimming removed 3 bases from V and 4 bases from J; junction bases left unmatched: 9. CDR3 size: 16 residues.

As regards this clone: The read ends 3 residues before the CDR3 terminus; that terminus is restored from the germline J gene. The chain carries TRBV5-6 and TRBJ2-7; no clear D. Germline CDR1 SGHDT, CDR2 YYEEEE. CDR3 length: 15 amino acids. Trimming removed 3 bases from V and 0 bases from J, with 13 bases in between. CDR3 in amino acids: CASSYIDSSSYEQYF. CDR3 DNA (partial): TGTGCCAGCAGCTACATTGATTCGAGCTCCTACGAG.

The covered CDR3 bases are TGTGCCAGCAGTCACCGGGGGGACAGGGTGTTACAAGAGACC. This sequence encodes CASSHRGDRVLQET. The entire CDR3 protein reads CASSHRGDRVLQETQYF. J is TRBJ2-5 and V is TRBV27; 9 bases are a match to TRBD1. The sequence runs out 3 residues before the end of the CDR3; the remainder is reconstructed from the germline J gene. This CDR3 comprises 17 residues. The ends lost 5 bases at V and 2 bases at J; junction bases unmatched: 12. From germline, CDR1 is MNHEY and CDR2 SMNVEV (reference sequence).

A remark on this clone: Coverage ceases 3 residues before the CDR3 finishes, and the germline J gene fills in the end. This chain connects TRBV7-8 to TRBJ1-5, with a possible D match to TRBD1 (6 bases). This CDR3 has 15 residues. The germline CDR1 and CDR2 sequences are SGHVS and FQNEAQ. The V and J ends lost 2 bases and 1 base respectively, with 9 bases between them. CDR3 bases read: TGTGCCAGCAGCTTACAAACAGGGAGCAATCAGCCC. Translation: CASSLQTGSNQP. The complete CDR3 reads CASSLQTGSNQPQHF.